Below, 6 T cell receptor beta chains from the same sample are listed, as sequenced in a study of beta chain features in type 1 diabetes. Whole-study results and caveats: Shorter TCRB CDR3s, moderately but significantly so, marked every one of the four CD4+ subsets in Type 1 diabetes patients.

Their specific antigens are unknown. Since all of the isolated RNA was reverse transcribed, expressed TCRB transcripts were what got sequenced. Sequenced by immunoSEQ multiplex PCR; TCRdb stores in-frame clones only, minus some. This table holds approximately 43,000 clones, around 63% found once. Sequenced material: Tregs from blood. The receptors originated from a young man with type 1 diabetes. Some clones in this sample may be carry-over from other donors' samples.

The sample holds a few counts of this clone. The genes are TRBV18 and TRBJ2-7; 9 positions match TRBD1. CDR3 size: 16 residues. J gave up 0 bases and V 2 bases, and 5 bases lay outside the gene matches. Germline V gene data show CDR1 as KGHSH and CDR2 as LQKENI. The chain's CDR3 is CASSPMGQGHSYEQYF. The CDR3 DNA reads TGTGCCAGCTCACCAATGGGACAGGGACACTCCTACGAGCAGTACTTC.

This rearrangement joins TRBV7-9 to TRBJ2-2; D uncertain. Per the germline V gene, CDR1 is SEHNR and CDR2 is FQNEAQ (reference sequence). The V end was cut by 3 bases, the J end by 2 bases, with 7 bases between. CDR3 length: 14 amino acids. The CDR3 DNA sequence: TGTGCCAGCAGCTTTTCCCTCAACACCGGGGAGCTGTTTTTT. Translation gives CASSFSLNTGELFF.

This rearrangement joins TRBV4-1 to TRBJ2-5; D is unresolved. In germline, CDR1 is MGHRA, CDR2 YSYEKL. V was clipped by 0 bases and J by 5 bases, with 13 bases between them. The CDR3 consists of 15 residues. CDR3 DNA: TGCGCCAGCAGCCAAGAATTGGTTAGATCGGAGACCCAGTACTTC. It translates to CASSQELVRSETQYF.

This rearrangement joins TRBV11-2 to TRBJ2-3; D gene ambiguous. V gave up 3 bases and J gave up 1 base, with 5 bases separating them. The CDR3 is 13 residues long. Germline V lookup: CDR1 SGHAT, CDR2 FQNNGV. CDR3 region: CASSFPGTDTQYF. CDR3 coding DNA: TGTGCCAGCAGCTTCCCGGGCACAGATACGCAGTATTTT.

About this clone: One end of the junction varies from germline; a read error may be responsible. This chain uses TRBV4-1 with TRBJ2-6; TRBD1 might be the D (5 bases). Germline CDR1 reads MGHRA; CDR2 reads YSYEKL. The CDR3 length is 15 residues. Written as DNA, the CDR3 is TGTGCCAGCAGCCAAGGGGCCCAAGGGGCCAACGTCCTGACTTTC. Amino acids: CASSQGAQGANVLTF.

V gene TRBV7-3 combines with J gene TRBJ2-5; 12 nucleotides line up with TRBD2. Germline trimming cut 1 base from V and 4 bases from J; bases unmatched to any gene: 7. In germline, CDR1 is SGHTA, CDR2 FQGTGA. This CDR3 has 17 residues. CDR3 amino acids: CASSLSGGLAGRETQYF. For the CDR3, the DNA is TGTGCCAGCAGCTTAAGCGGCGGACTAGCGGGGAGAGAGACCCAGTACTTC.